Following are 2 T cell receptor beta chains from one sample sequenced in a study of T cell responses to AZD1222 COVID-19 vaccine. TCRdb's table, derived via immunoSEQ multiplex PCR, lists solely in-frame clones and lacks some. The sample carries more than 85,000 clones, approximately 90% recorded once. Sequenced here: peripheral blood, sampled on day 0 of AZD1222 vaccination. The receptor source for this set is an adult in good health.

The J gene is TRBJ2-2, the V gene TRBV18; a possible D gene is TRBD2 (5 bases). This CDR3 has 12 residues. V gave up 3 bases and J gave up 6 bases, with 5 bases separating them. CDR1 and CDR2 (germline): KGHSH, LQKENI. CDR3 DNA sequence: TGTGCCAGCTCACCGGAGGCCGGGGAGCTGTTTTTT. It translates to CASSPEAGELFF.

The sample holds a few counts of this clone. The chain couples TRBV7-8 to TRBJ2-7; 7 nucleotides align to TRBD1. V shed 4 bases and J 7 bases; nucleotides not matched to a gene: 7. CDR1 SGHVS and CDR2 FQNEAQ come from the germline V gene. This CDR3 has 13 amino acids. CDR3 residues: CASSYRQGVEQYF. CDR3 bases: TGTGCCAGCAGCTACCGACAGGGCGTGGAGCAGTACTTC.